Shown below are 19 T cell receptor beta chains from a single sample sequenced in a study of identical twins. TCRdb called the 5' RACE reads again in MiXCR, with one record for every CDR3 protein. The table shows around 220,000 distinct CDR3 sequences, with roughly 10% occurring only once. The material sequenced was memory T cells sorted from blood. The receptors come from a man in his forties or fifties in good health.

At least ten counts were recorded for this clonotype. The chain carries TRBV6-2 or TRBV6-3 and TRBJ2-3; the D is unclear. Trimming shortened V by 5 bases and J by 6 bases, and 15 bases separated the two germline ends. The CDR3 is 14 amino acids. Per germline, CDR1 MNHEY and CDR2 SVGEGT. CDR3 coding DNA: TGTGCCAGCAGTGTCGGGTATGGCCGGGATACGCAGTATTTT. This sequence encodes CASSVGYGRDTQYF.

In its sample, this clonotype was seen a few times. This CDR3 is CASSGTAYSYEQYF. In nucleotides, the CDR3 is TGTGCCAGCAGTGGGACAGCCTATTCCTACGAGCAGTACTTC. The chain recombines TRBV28 with TRBJ2-7; 7 nucleotides match TRBD1. The J segment lost 1 base and the V segment lost 5 bases, leaving 5 bases of the junction unmatched. In germline, CDR1 is MDHEN, CDR2 SYDVKM. The CDR3 has 14 residues.

Ten or more counts support this clonotype. CDR3 sequence: CASSPPQGTYEQYF. CDR3 DNA sequence: TGTGCCAGCTCACCACCGCAGGGAACCTACGAGCAGTACTTC. J is TRBJ2-7 and V is TRBV18; D perhaps matches TRBD1 (5 bases). Germline CDR1 reads KGHSH; CDR2 reads LQKENI. This CDR3 region has 14 residues. Between the trimmed V and J ends, which lost 0 bases and 2 bases, there was a span of 8 bases.

The sample holds a few counts of this clonotype. The V call is TRBV7-2, the J call TRBJ2-7, with TRBD1 matching over 7 bases. The V and J ends lost 0 bases and 5 bases, in that order; junction bases with no gene match: 7. Germline CDR1 and CDR2: SGHTA and FQGNSA. This CDR3 has 15 amino acids. The CDR3 coding sequence is TGTGCCAGCAGCTTAGCGTATGACAGGGCCCACGAGCAGTACTTC. It specifies CASSLAYDRAHEQYF.

A few counts support this clonotype. The J gene is TRBJ1-1, the V gene TRBV29-1; D is unclear. The CDR3 length is 12 residues. Germline V gene lookup returns CDR1 SQVTM and CDR2 ANQGSEA. V lost 4 bases to trimming and J lost 1 base, with 7 bases between them. The CDR3: CSVAVGNTEAFF. The CDR3 DNA sequence: TGCAGCGTTGCGGTTGGGAACACTGAAGCTTTCTTT.

This clonotype was counted at least ten times. The rearrangement uses TRBV6-1 and TRBJ1-1; the D is unclear. The CDR3 has 13 residues. Germline CDR1 is MNHNS and CDR2 is SASEGT. Deletions cut 6 bases from V and 3 bases from J, with 11 bases between. CDR3 residues: CASRPGTYTEAFF. CDR3 in DNA: TGTGCCAGCAGGCCGGGAACCTACACTGAAGCTTTCTTT.

The chain couples TRBV20-1 to TRBJ2-1; 7 nucleotides agree with TRBD2. V shed 0 bases and J 9 bases; nucleotides not matched to a gene: 17. Germline-derived CDR1 and CDR2 are DFQATT and SNEGSKA (reference sequence). The CDR3 totals 17 residues. CDR3 region: CSARDPSSQAGTSEQFF. Written as DNA, the CDR3 is TGCAGTGCTAGAGACCCCTCGTCTCAAGCGGGAACATCTGAGCAGTTCTTC.

V gene TRBV28 combines with J gene TRBJ2-5, with D possibly TRBD2 on 7 matching bases. V lost 7 bases and J 2 bases, leaving 17 bases between the germline ends. From germline, CDR1 is MDHEN and CDR2 SYDVKM. There are 15 residues in the CDR3. The CDR3, as DNA: TGTGCCAGCACCAGAGGGGGGGGAGGACAAGAGACCCAGTACTTC. Amino acids: CASTRGGGGQETQYF.

This clonotype was recorded a few times. The chain couples TRBV29-1 to TRBJ2-2; D might be TRBD1 or TRBD2, each matching 5 bases. Germline V CDR1 and CDR2: SQVTM, ANQGSEA. The V gene lost 8 bases and the J gene lost 4 bases, with 20 bases spanning the gap. CDR3 length equals 15 residues. Written as DNA, the CDR3 is TGCAGCCATGACTGGGGCGGGCTGGGCACCGGGGAGCTGTTTTTT. Its translation: CSHDWGGLGTGELFF.

The CDR3 reads CASTKSSYEQYF. The CDR3 region has the DNA TGTGCCAGCACCAAAAGCTCCTACGAGCAGTACTTC. The chain combines TRBV7-9 with TRBJ2-7, with D uncertain. The ends were cut back, 7 bases at V and 0 bases at J, with 7 bases in the middle. Germline V gives CDR1 SEHNR, CDR2 FQNEAQ (reference sequence). The CDR3 runs to 12 residues.

This clonotype was seen repeatedly, ten times or more. This rearrangement joins TRBV29-1 to TRBJ2-3, with D unclear. The V end lost 4 bases, the J end lost 5 bases, and 4 bases lay between the germline ends. Germline lookup yields CDR1 SQVTM and CDR2 ANQGSEA. The CDR3 loop spans 10 amino acids. CDR3 bases: TGCAGCGTTGCCCAAGATACGCAGTATTTT. Its protein is CSVAQDTQYF.

The V call is TRBV15, the J call TRBJ2-1; D gene unclear. Trimming left V 1 base short and J 0 bases short, with 4 bases between. The CDR3 runs to 14 residues. Germline V gives CDR1 LNHNV, CDR2 YYDKDF (reference sequence). The CDR3 spells CATSRVGSYNEQFF. The CDR3 coding sequence is TGTGCCACCAGCAGAGTAGGCTCCTACAATGAGCAGTTCTTC.

A few counts support this clonotype. V is TRBV6-5 and J is TRBJ2-7; 8 bases are shared with TRBD1. Germline assignment: CDR1 MNHEY and CDR2 SVGAGI. Trimming removed 4 bases from V and 5 bases from J; junction bases left unmatched: 10. The CDR3 contains 15 residues. CDR3 sequence: CASSSADRGGNEQYF. CDR3 DNA sequence: TGTGCCAGCAGTTCAGCCGACAGGGGCGGTAACGAGCAGTACTTC.

J is TRBJ2-2 and V is TRBV2; D is undetermined. This CDR3 comprises 12 residues. Germline V gives CDR1 SNHLY, CDR2 FYNNEI. V gave up 6 bases and J gave up 3 bases, with 5 bases separating them. This chain's CDR3 is CASRDHTGELFF. The CDR3 coding sequence is TGTGCCAGCAGGGACCACACCGGGGAGCTGTTTTTT.

The table lists this clonotype with a few counts. V and J are TRBV20-1 and TRBJ2-7; 12 positions agree with TRBD2. Germline V gene lookup returns CDR1 DFQATT and CDR2 SNEGSKA (reference sequence). The CDR3 is 13 residues long. After removal of 5 bases from V and 3 bases from J, the junction contained 2 bases not matched to a gene. The CDR3 region is CSAQTSGGYEQYF. The CDR3 DNA is TGCAGTGCTCAGACTAGCGGGGGCTACGAGCAGTACTTC.

J is TRBJ2-7 and V is TRBV12-3 or TRBV12-4, with 10 bases that match TRBD2. The trim removed 6 bases at V and 7 bases at J, leaving 6 bases unmatched. The CDR3 totals 13 residues. The CDR3, as DNA: TGTGCCAGCAGCACTAGCGGGGCCCGGGAGCAGTACTTC. As protein: CASSTSGAREQYF.

This clonotype was seen at least ten times. The V and J genes are TRBV7-6 and TRBJ2-1; weak D call: TRBD1 (6 bases). V dropped 6 bases and J dropped 4 bases, with 10 bases sitting between them. CDR3 length equals 13 residues. Germline CDR1 reads SGHVS; CDR2 reads FNYEAQ. CDR3 sequence: CASSNGQYNEQFF. The CDR3 bases are TGTGCCAGCAGTAATGGACAGTACAATGAGCAGTTCTTC.

This clonotype has a count of ten or more. This chain links TRBV6-2 or TRBV6-3 with TRBJ1-1; D gene ambiguous. Germline CDR1 reads MNHEY; CDR2 reads SVGEGT. The CDR3 length is 16 residues. Trimming shortened V by 1 base and J by 2 bases, and 14 bases separated the two germline ends. The CDR3 DNA reads TGTGCCAGCAGTTACTTCGGACGGTTCCGAAACACTGAAGCTTTCTTT. It specifies CASSYFGRFRNTEAFF.

The rearrangement joins TRBV20-1 to TRBJ1-2, with D possibly TRBD1 on 5 matching bases. The CDR3 length is 14 residues. Germline-derived CDR1 and CDR2 are DFQATT and SNEGSKA (reference sequence). The V end lost 5 bases, the J end lost 0 bases, and 13 bases lay between the germline ends. The DNA of the CDR3 is TGCAGTGCTCCCCGAGTAGGGGCTAACTATGGCTACACCTTC. This encodes CSAPRVGANYGYTF.